This paragraph reports one T cell receptor beta chain. Its target is not known. Clones were sequenced by immunoSEQ multiplex PCR, and TCRdb holds only the in-frame ones, with some missing. The repertoire consists of 140,000 or so clones, with 90% to 95% occurring once and the leading ten covering about 0.7%. The germline V and J ends were trimmed by 5 bases and 4 bases, with 12 bases remaining between them. The CDR3 length is 14 residues. From germline, CDR1 is MNHEY and CDR2 SVGAGI. These data are taken from a study of cytomegalovirus exposure and HLA in healthy donors. Study results and caveats: TCR clusters originating in the first cohort tended to co-occur in the approximately 120 validation repertoires, according to a later analysis.

This rearrangement joins TRBV6-5 to TRBJ2-1; D uncertain. The receptor's source is a man aged 18-30 years in good health and CMV-seronegative. Specimen: PBMCs. The DNA for the CDR3 is TGTGCCAGCAGTCACGCCGGAGCGTACAATGAGCAGTTCTTC. Protein: CASSHAGAYNEQFF.